This T cell receptor beta chain was identified during a study of CD8 T cells in Susac syndrome. With random hexamers, reverse transcription was performed on about 0.5 to 1 ug of RNA. TCRdb fed the immunoSEQ multiplex PCR reads into MiXCR, producing one record per CDR3 protein. The sample holds some 300,000 distinct CDR3 sequences, about 88% seen once. Trimming shortened V by 8 bases and J by 7 bases, and 21 bases separated the two germline ends. CDR1 and CDR2 from the germline V gene are MNHEY and SVGAGI. The CDR3 totals 15 residues. Specimen: CD8+ T cells from PBMCs. The chain is built from TRBV6-5 and TRBJ1-5; D may be TRBD1 (6 bases). This sequence originates from a human donor with multiple sclerosis. This CDR3 is CASSIGVTGSQPQHF. CDR3 sequence (DNA): TGTGCCAGCTCAATTGGGGTTACAGGGAGCCAGCCCCAGCATTTT.